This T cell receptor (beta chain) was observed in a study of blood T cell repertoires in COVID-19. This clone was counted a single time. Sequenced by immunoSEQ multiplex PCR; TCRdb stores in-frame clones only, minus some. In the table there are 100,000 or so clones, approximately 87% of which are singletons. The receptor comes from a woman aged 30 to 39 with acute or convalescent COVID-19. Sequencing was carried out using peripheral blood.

In DNA, the CDR3 is TGTGCCAGCAGCTCGGACAGGGATCAGGAAAAACTGTTTTTT. This encodes CASSSDRDQEKLFF. The chain carries TRBV7-9 and TRBJ1-4, with 8 bases identical to TRBD1. The trim removed 4 bases at V and 8 bases at J, leaving 6 bases unmatched. The germline CDR1 and CDR2 sequences are SEHNR and FQNEAQ (reference sequence). This CDR3 region has 14 residues. Combining the CDR3 with reference TRBV7-9 and TRBJ1-4 gives the whole variable domain DTGVSQNPRHKITKRGQNVTFRCDPISEHNRLYWYRQTLGQGPEFLTYFQNEAQLEKSRLLSDRFSAERPKGSFSTLEIQRTEQGDSAMYLCASSSDRDQEKLFFGSGTQLSVL.